This T cell receptor beta chain stems from a study of T cells in Graves' hyperthyroidism and ophthalmopathy. Study-wide background: The authors collected peripheral blood at initial diagnosis, before any treatment.

In the ophthalmopathy cohort, Clinical Activity Score was at least 3, NOSPECS grade at least 4, and duration under 3 months. Trimming shortened V by 1 base and J by 1 base, and 8 bases separated the two germline ends. In germline, CDR1 is MGHRA, CDR2 YSYEKL. This CDR3 has 15 amino acids. Regions amplified from RNA transcripts were the TCR beta CDR3 regions. With the HTBI primer set, the TCR CDR3 went through a first round of RT-PCR. TCRdb fed the multiplex PCR reads into MiXCR, producing one record per CDR3 protein. The sample has fewer than 450,000 distinct CDR3 sequences, about 18% seen once; the top ten hold around 40%. Of note for this clonotype: Antigen unknown.

Study-level results: The model's output predicted ophthalmopathy at a median of roughly 6 months prior to onset. Separation of ophthalmopathy from stable hyperthyroidism was achieved by a 13 V-J model.

The sample comprised blood. The rearrangement links TRBV4-1 to TRBJ2-1; perhaps TRBD1 as D (6 bases). The clonotype comes from a man aged 18 to 29 with Graves' ophthalmopathy. The DNA of the CDR3 is TGCGCCAGCAGCCAAGGCAGGGGTTCCTACAATGAGCAGTTCTTC. This codes for CASSQGRGSYNEQFF.